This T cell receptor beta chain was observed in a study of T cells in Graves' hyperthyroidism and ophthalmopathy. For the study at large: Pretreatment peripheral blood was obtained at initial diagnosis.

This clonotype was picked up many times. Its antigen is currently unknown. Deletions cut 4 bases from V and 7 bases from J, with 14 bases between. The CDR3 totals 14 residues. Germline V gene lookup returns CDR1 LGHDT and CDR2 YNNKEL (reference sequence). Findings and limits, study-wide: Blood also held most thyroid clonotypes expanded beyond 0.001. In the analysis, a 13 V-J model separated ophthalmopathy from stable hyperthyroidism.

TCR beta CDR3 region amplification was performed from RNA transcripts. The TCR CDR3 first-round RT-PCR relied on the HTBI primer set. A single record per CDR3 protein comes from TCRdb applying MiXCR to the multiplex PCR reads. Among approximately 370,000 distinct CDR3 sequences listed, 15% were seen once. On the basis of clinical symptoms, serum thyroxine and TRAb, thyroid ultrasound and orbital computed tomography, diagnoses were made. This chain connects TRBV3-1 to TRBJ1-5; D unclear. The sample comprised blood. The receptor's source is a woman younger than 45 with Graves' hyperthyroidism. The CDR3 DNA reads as TGTGCCAGCAGCCCCGGCCCCTCGTTACAGCCCCAGCATTTT. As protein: CASSPGPSLQPQHF.